Listed here are 14 T cell receptor beta chains from one sample, sequenced in a study of T cells after yellow fever vaccination. TCRdb passed the 5' RACE reads through MiXCR, listing each CDR3 protein once. The sample lists about 170,000 distinct CDR3 sequences; approximately 9.9% were seen once. The material sequenced was CD8+ T cells sorted from PBMCs, taken 15 days after the yellow fever booster vaccination. The receptors stem from a man aged 18 to 30 who received the YFV17D yellow fever vaccine.

The genes are TRBV6-2 or TRBV6-3 and TRBJ1-1, with D perhaps matching TRBD1 (6 bases). The germline V and J ends were trimmed by 6 bases and 4 bases, with 12 bases remaining between them. CDR3 size: 13 residues. In germline, CDR1 is MNHEY, CDR2 SVGEGT. CDR3 nucleotides: TGTGCCAGCAGAAAGGGGGGCAGCACTGAAGCTTTCTTT. It encodes CASRKGGSTEAFF.

V gene TRBV4-3 combines with J gene TRBJ2-4; 8 bases align to TRBD2. V dropped 0 bases and J dropped 8; count of bases not matched to a gene: 6. Germline V gene lookup returns CDR1 LGHNA and CDR2 YSLEER. The CDR3 spans 15 residues. The CDR3 region has the DNA TGCGCCAGCAGCCAAGATCCGGGGGGGGCCTACATTCAGTACTTC. It codes for CASSQDPGGAYIQYF.

This sequence joins TRBV10-2 and TRBJ1-6, with TRBD1 matching over 7 bases. Germline V CDR1 and CDR2: WSHSY, SAAADI. This CDR3 contains 17 residues. Germline trimming cut 0 bases from V and 5 bases from J; bases unmatched to any gene: 7. The CDR3 here is CASSESTPGQNNSPLHF. The CDR3 DNA reads as TGCGCCAGCAGTGAGTCGACCCCGGGACAGAATAATTCACCCCTCCACTTT.

The rearrangement uses TRBV24-1 and TRBJ2-3, with D hard to call. The CDR3 is made up of 15 amino acids. Trimming pared 4 bases from V and 2 bases from J, leaving 12 bases between. From germline, CDR1 is KGHDR and CDR2 SFDVKD. CDR3 sequence reads: CATSDNSYLTDTQYF. CDR3 bases: TGTGCCACCAGTGACAACAGCTACCTCACAGATACGCAGTATTTT.

This clonotype was counted at least ten times. The J gene is TRBJ1-6, the V gene TRBV6-5; D might be TRBD1 (6 bases). The V gene's germline CDR1 is MNHEY and CDR2 SVGAGI. The CDR3 extends over 11 amino acids. The V end lost 6 bases, the J end lost 12 bases, and 9 bases lay between the germline ends. CDR3 in DNA: TGTGCCAGCAGACAGGGTGGACCCCTCCACTTT. It codes for CASRQGGPLHF.

V usage is TRBV12-3 or TRBV12-4 and J usage is TRBJ2-7; D possibly corresponds to TRBD1 (6 bases). V was cut by 5 bases and J by 4 bases, with 18 bases left in between. This CDR3 has 15 amino acids. For the CDR3, the DNA is TGTGCCAGCAGTCTACAGACAGGCCCCCCTTACGAGCAGTACGTC. Residues: CASSLQTGPPYEQYV.

This clonotype has just a few counts. The rearrangement links TRBV7-9 to TRBJ2-1, with D perhaps matching TRBD2 (7 bases). The CDR3 is 18 residues long. Germline V gives CDR1 SEHNR, CDR2 FQNEAQ (reference sequence). The germline V and J ends were trimmed by 5 bases and 5 bases, with 25 bases remaining between them. CDR3 nucleotides: TGTGCCAGCAGCCTAAGGGGGGGCAATCCCGTTCGGAACAATGAGCAGTTCTTC. Its translation: CASSLRGGNPVRNNEQFF.

This clonotype was recorded a few times. The V and J genes are TRBV6-5 and TRBJ1-2; D remains ambiguous. The CDR3 totals 15 residues. V dropped 6 bases and J dropped 6 bases, with 20 bases sitting between them. Germline V gives CDR1 MNHEY, CDR2 SVGAGI. Here the CDR3 reads CASRDPTEPRDGYTF. CDR3 nucleotide sequence: TGTGCCAGCAGAGACCCTACAGAGCCTAGGGATGGCTACACCTTC.

The chain joins TRBV6-6 to TRBJ1-1; D unclear. Trimming took 5 bases from V and 8 from J, leaving 15 bases between them. The CDR3 length is 13 residues. Germline V lookup: CDR1 MNHNY, CDR2 SVGAGI (reference sequence). CDR3 residues: CASSLPNDGEAFF. Here the CDR3 DNA reads TGTGCCAGCAGTCTTCCAAACGACGGGGAAGCTTTCTTT.

The chain recombines TRBV10-1 with TRBJ2-1; TRBD1 aligns across 10 bases. Germline trimming cut 2 bases from V and 7 bases from J; bases unmatched to any gene: 8. The CDR3 has 16 amino acids. Germline values: CDR1 WNHNN, CDR2 SYGVQD (reference sequence). CDR3: CASSEAGTGAKNEQFF. Here the CDR3 DNA reads TGCGCCAGCAGTGAGGCGGGGACAGGGGCAAAAAATGAGCAGTTCTTC.

Only a few counts were recorded for this clonotype. The chain couples TRBV12-3 or TRBV12-4 to TRBJ1-2; 10 bases fit TRBD1. Unmatched junction bases numbered 2, after V lost 6 bases and J lost 7 bases. There are 12 residues in the CDR3. The DNA for the CDR3 is TGTGCCAGCAGGGACAGGGGGGTTGGCTACACCTTC. This sequence encodes CASRDRGVGYTF.

The CDR3 DNA follows: TGTGCCAGCAGCTCGGTTGCAGGGGAGAACTACGAGCAGTACTTC. It is translated as CASSSVAGENYEQYF. The chain employs TRBV7-8 and TRBJ2-7; a weak D match, TRBD1 (6 bases). From germline, CDR1 is SGHVS and CDR2 FQNEAQ. V dropped 4 bases and J dropped 3 bases, with 16 bases sitting between them. The length of the CDR3 is 15 residues.

The chain recombines TRBV7-9 with TRBJ1-4; TRBD1 matches at 8 bases. Germline V gives CDR1 SEHNR, CDR2 FQNEAQ (reference sequence). The CDR3 has 15 amino acids. V gave up 5 bases and J gave up 10 bases; unmatched junction bases: 12. The CDR3 sequence: CASSQTGEGVGKLFF. For the CDR3, the DNA is TGTGCCAGCAGCCAGACAGGGGAGGGTGTCGGAAAACTGTTTTTT.

J is TRBJ2-7 and V is TRBV11-2; D is perhaps TRBD1 or TRBD2 (5 bases each). From germline, CDR1 is SGHAT and CDR2 FQNNGV. V was pared by 4 bases and J by 3 bases, with 13 bases between. The CDR3 consists of 14 residues. CDR3 amino acids: CASSSRDGNYEQYF. The CDR3 DNA follows: TGTGCCAGCAGCTCAAGGGACGGTAACTACGAGCAGTACTTC. The complete variable domain, with remaining parts taken from reference TRBV11-2 and TRBJ2-7, reads EAGVAQSPRYKIIEKRQSVAFWCNPISGHATLYWYQQILGQGPKLLIQFQNNGVVDDSQLPKDRFSAERLKGVDSTLKIQPAKLEDSAVYLCASSSRDGNYEQYFGPGTRLTVT.